This TCR beta chain was recorded in a study of T cells in Graves' hyperthyroidism and ophthalmopathy. This clonotype was recorded many times. Its target is not known. Broader study findings: The model foresaw ophthalmopathy a median roughly 6 months prior to onset.

Using RNA transcripts as the source, TCR beta CDR3 regions were amplified. Using the HTBI primer set, a first-round RT-PCR was run on the TCR CDR3. TCRdb re-called the multiplex PCR reads with MiXCR, one entry per CDR3 protein. The table has around 250,000 distinct CDR3 sequences, roughly 15% seen once. Patients showing uncontrolled infection, other autoimmune disease, pregnancy or lactation were ineligible. Progressors' blood was drawn at hyperthyroidism diagnosis, before ophthalmopathy symptoms. The authors took PBMCs from 10 ml fresh peripheral blood. The TCR was taken from a woman in her 40s with Graves' hyperthyroidism that later progressed to Graves' ophthalmopathy. Source material: blood.

The CDR3 is CASSSGQGSTGELFF. In nucleotides, the CDR3 is TGTGCCAGCAGCTCCGGACAGGGGAGCACCGGGGAGCTGTTTTTT. This rearrangement joins TRBV11-3 to TRBJ2-2; 9 bases are shared with TRBD1. After removal of 4 bases from V and 4 bases from J, the junction contained 4 bases not matched to a gene. Looked up from germline, CDR1 is SGHNT and CDR2 is YENEEA. This CDR3 contains 15 residues.